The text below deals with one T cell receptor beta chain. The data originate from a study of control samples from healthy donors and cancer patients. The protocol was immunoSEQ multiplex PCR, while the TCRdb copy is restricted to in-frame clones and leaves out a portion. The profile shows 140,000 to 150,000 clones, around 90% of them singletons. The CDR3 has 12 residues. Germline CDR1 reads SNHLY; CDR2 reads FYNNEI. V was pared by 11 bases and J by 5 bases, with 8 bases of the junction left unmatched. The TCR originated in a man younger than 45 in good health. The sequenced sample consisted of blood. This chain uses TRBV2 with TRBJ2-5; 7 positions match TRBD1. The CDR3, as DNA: TGTGCCGGCCGCAGGGGGATGGAGACCCAGTACTTC. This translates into CAGRRGMETQYF.